This T cell receptor beta chain was retrieved from a study of T cells after posttransplantation cyclophosphamide. Study-wide results and limits: Recipient CMV seropositivity and CMV reactivation strongly tracked TRB clonality. Donor-recipient repertoire similarity was low at 1-2 months, rising over year one.

Cyclophosphamide on days +3 and +4 followed busulfan-fludarabine conditioning and a marrow graft. In this sample, this clone turned up many times. Its antigen is undetermined. This CDR3 is built from 13 residues. Per germline, CDR1 KGHSH and CDR2 LQKENI. V lost 6 bases and J lost 4; bases outside the gene matches: 4. Assay used: immunoSEQ multiplex PCR; TCRdb lists only in-frame clones, some missing. The repertoire has roughly 8,000 clones, none seen only once; the ten largest take less than 7%. V usage is TRBV18 and J usage is TRBJ1-2, with TRBD1 matching 8 bases. The sequence came from a male patient between 18 and 35 years old who received an allogeneic stem cell transplant from an unrelated donor, was CMV-positive, and had acute and chronic GVHD. Some T cells here may be from the graft donor. The material sequenced was PBMCs, taken after allogeneic stem cell transplant with posttransplant cyclophosphamide. The CDR3 loop is CASSPGTGYGYTF. CDR3 coding DNA: TGTGCCAGCTCCCCTGGGACAGGCTATGGCTACACCTTC.